Listed below are T cell receptor beta chains from one sample, sequenced in a study of technical replicates of blood from a handful of donors. Libraries were prepared by immunoSEQ multiplex PCR; TCRdb keeps only in-frame clonotypes and omits some of them. The sample consists of over 85,000 clones, around 94% of them appearing once. Sequencing was done on a sample of T cells isolated from PBMCs. The receptors stem from a human donor in good health. CDR3s include the opening cysteine and the closing phenylalanine or tryptophan. A D gene is named only where the DNA matches it firmly. Some rows mark clone size as missing; the rest say once, few, many or name a class of expanded clone.

TGTGCCAGCAGTTTAGAATACGGGGAGACCCAGTACTTC,CASSLEYGETQYF,NA,TRBJ2-5,NA,TRBV27
TGCGCCAGCAGCCAAGTGGCGACTACCTACGAGCAGTACTTC,CASSQVATTYEQYF,NA,TRBJ2-7,NA,TRBV4-1
TGTGCCAGCAGCCAATGGGAGGCTTACAATGAGCAGTTCTTC,CASSQWEAYNEQFF,NA,TRBJ2-1,NA,TRBV16
TGTGCCAGCAGTTATCCGGGCAATCAGCCCCAGCATTTT,CASSYPGNQPQHF,NA,TRBJ1-5,NA,TRBV7-2
TGCGCCAGCGCCCCGATAAGCGGGGGAGATACGCAGTATTTT,CASAPISGGDTQYF,TRBD2,TRBJ2-3,NA,TRBV5-1
TGTGCCAGCAGCGTATTAGGGAGTAGCGCCTACGAGCAGTACTTC,CASSVLGSSAYEQYF,NA,TRBJ2-7,NA,TRBV9
TGTGCCAGCAGCTTACCCGAGCAGCCCCAGCATTTT,CASSLPEQPQHF,NA,TRBJ1-5,NA,TRBV7-9
TGCGCCAGCAGCTCGGACAGCTACGAGCAGTACTTC,CASSSDSYEQYF,NA,TRBJ2-7,NA,TRBV10-1
TGTGCCAGCAGCTTAGGCCGAACTAGCCGTGAGACCCAGTACTTC,CASSLGRTSRETQYF,NA,TRBJ2-5,NA,TRBV13
TGCGCCAAGAGGACAGGGCGGCTTATCACAGATACGCAGTATTTT,CAKRTGRLITDTQYF,TRBD1,TRBJ2-3,NA,TRBV10-1
TGTGCCAGCAGCCCCCTTCGAGGGCTTTACAATGAGCAGTTCTTC,CASSPLRGLYNEQFF,NA,TRBJ2-1,NA,TRBV6-1
TGTGCTAGTGTTCGGGGGGCAAGCTACGAGCAGTACTTC,CASVRGASYEQYF,NA,TRBJ2-7,NA,TRBV12-5
TGTGCCAGCAGGACAGGGCCATCTGGAAACACCATATATTTT,CASRTGPSGNTIYF,TRBD1,TRBJ1-3,NA,TRBV6-1
TGTGCCAGCAGTTTCGGGCAGGGGCTGGACAATGAGCAGTTCTTC,CASSFGQGLDNEQFF,NA,TRBJ2-1,NA,TRBV6-5
TGTGCCAGCGAGAACAGGGAAAACATTCAGTACTTC,CASENRENIQYF,NA,TRBJ2-4,NA,TRBV19
TGTGCCAGCAGCTTAGTCGGCAGGGGGCTGGAGACCCAGTACTTC,CASSLVGRGLETQYF,TRBD1,TRBJ2-5,NA,TRBV7-9
TGTGCACATCAAGAGGGCGCTAGCACAGATACGCAGTATTTT,CAHQEGASTDTQYF,NA,TRBJ2-3,NA,TRBV30
TGTGCCAGCAGTGAAGCCCCGGGACTAGCGGTTGAGCAGTTCTTC,CASSEAPGLAVEQFF,TRBD2,TRBJ2-1,NA,TRBV6-1
TGTGCCAGCAGTCACCCGGGACTAGACCTTTCTAGCACAGATACGCAGTATTTT,CASSHPGLDLSSTDTQYF,TRBD2,TRBJ2-3,few,TRBV4-2
TGCGCCAGCAGCTTGGTCCGTCCTCCGGATGAGCAGTTCTTC,CASSLVRPPDEQFF,NA,TRBJ2-1,NA,TRBV5-1
TGCGCCAGCAGTTTTCGGGGAACCACAGATACGCAGTATTTT,CASSFRGTTDTQYF,NA,TRBJ2-3,NA,TRBV10-1
TGCGCCAGCAGCCCCTCCTGGGGACAGGGATATCAGCGGGAGAGTACAGATACGCAGTATTTT,CASSPSWGQGYQRESTDTQYF,NA,TRBJ2-3,NA,TRBV5-1
TGTGCTAGTGGTTCCAGCACCGTCGACAGGGTTACCTACAATGAGCAGTTCTTC,CASGSSTVDRVTYNEQFF,TRBD1,TRBJ2-1,NA,TRBV12-5
TGTGCCAGCAGCATGACAAGGACTAGCGGAGCGTATCGGACCGGGGAGCTGTTTTTT,CASSMTRTSGAYRTGELFF,TRBD2,TRBJ2-2,NA,TRBV5-6
TGTGCCAGTACGGAGGACAGGTCCCCTTATGGCTACACCTTC,CASTEDRSPYGYTF,TRBD1,TRBJ1-2,NA,TRBV28
TGTGCCAGCAGCCAAGAGGCGGGTTATAGCAATCAGCCCCAGCATTTT,CASSQEAGYSNQPQHF,NA,TRBJ1-5,NA,TRBV4-2
TGTGCCAGCAGCTCACCCCGACTAGCCGCGTCCTACGAGCAGTACTTC,CASSSPRLAASYEQYF,TRBD2,TRBJ2-7,NA,TRBV7-9
TGTGCCAGCAGCCCCTACCTAGCGGGGGCCTACGAGCAGTACTTC,CASSPYLAGAYEQYF,TRBD2,TRBJ2-7,NA,TRBV7-6
TGCGCCAGCAGCCAAGGACTCTACAGGGACAGGGGCACTGAAGCTTTCTTT,CASSQGLYRDRGTEAFF,TRBD1,TRBJ1-1,NA,TRBV4-1
TGTGCCAGCAGCTTAGTTACAGGATACACAGATACGCAGTATTTT,CASSLVTGYTDTQYF,NA,TRBJ2-3,NA,TRBV7-9